Following are 27 T cell receptor beta chains from one sample sequenced in a study of regulatory dendritic cells for organ transplantation (dated by TCRdb to about 2017). Sorted T cell subsets were CFSE-labeled and co-cultured for five to six days with allogeneic regulatory or mature dendritic cells at a 1:10 DC:T ratio. No antigen has been assigned to these receptors. The library relied on the immunoSEQ multiplex PCR assay. The clones in this table, taken by TCRdb from immuneACCESS, are in-frame only. Not every clone is retained; where verified, under half of the shortfall comes from an unresolved V gene, and the cause of the rest is unknown. This sample is represented by approximately 22,000 clones; approximately 85% of them were singletons. The ten largest clonotypes hold 0.55% to 0.85% of the sample. The sequenced sample consisted of naive CD4+ T cells from blood cultured with regulatory dendritic cells. The meaning of the sample's cell subset or site label: CD45RA+ naive T cells. The receptor set was obtained from a human donor in good health.

V is TRBV6-6 and J is TRBJ2-5; TRBD1 agrees at 8 bases. TRBJ2-7 matches the DNA end more closely, so the J call is doubtful. CDR1 is MNHNY, CDR2 SVGAGI, per germline (reference sequence). The CDR3 runs 14 residues. The CDR3 DNA reads TGTGCCAGCAGGACAGGACAGGGACTCTACGAGCAGTACTTC. It translates to CASRTGQGLYEQYF.

The chain employs TRBV2 and TRBJ2-5; 7 nucleotides line up with TRBD1. Trimming removed 7 bases from V and 4 bases from J; junction bases left unmatched: 9. Germline V gene sequence: CDR1 SNHLY, CDR2 FYNNEI. This CDR3 contains 14 residues. The CDR3 region is CASKKTTGAETQYF. The CDR3 DNA reads as TGTGCCAGCAAAAAAACCACAGGGGCAGAGACCCAGTACTTC.

This chain connects TRBV7-2 to TRBJ1-2; unclear D gene. From germline, CDR1 is SGHTA and CDR2 FQGNSA. V was clipped by 1 base and J by 4 bases, with 7 bases between them. This CDR3 is 13 amino acids long. The CDR3 spells CASSLDSSYGYTF. DNA of the CDR3: TGTGCCAGCAGCTTAGACAGCTCCTATGGCTACACCTTC.

In its sample, this clone was seen once. The rearrangement uses TRBV19 and TRBJ1-1; 8 nucleotides line up with TRBD1. This CDR3 has 15 residues. The junction had 9 bases not matched to a gene; V was cut back by 5 bases and J by 4 bases. The germline gives CDR1 LNHDA, CDR2 SQIVND (reference sequence). CDR3 loop: CASSPGQGLGTEAFF. The CDR3 region has the DNA TGTGCCAGTAGTCCCGGACAGGGCCTAGGCACTGAAGCTTTCTTT.

The gene calls are TRBV18 and TRBJ2-7; D remains ambiguous. V was cut by 2 bases and J by 6 bases, with 8 bases left in between. Per the germline V gene, CDR1 is KGHSH and CDR2 is LQKENI. The CDR3 consists of 12 residues. The CDR3 sequence is CASSPWSGEQYF. CDR3 sequence (DNA): TGTGCCAGCTCACCATGGTCGGGCGAGCAGTACTTC.

The chain employs TRBV29-1 and TRBJ2-1; TRBD2 agrees at 11 bases. The CDR3 has 13 residues. The J segment lost 15 bases and the V segment lost 1 base, leaving 8 bases of the junction unmatched. CDR1 SQVTM and CDR2 ANQGSEA come from the germline V gene. The CDR3 region has the DNA TGCAGCGTTGAAGGGCCTAGCGGGGGGAGAAGGTTCTTC. The encoded protein is CSVEGPSGGRRFF.

This rearrangement joins TRBV30 to TRBJ2-7; D possibly corresponds to TRBD2 (5 bases). Germline V CDR1 and CDR2: GTSNPN, SVGIG (reference sequence). This CDR3 has 12 residues. Trimming pared 0 bases from V and 6 bases from J, leaving 9 bases between. The chain's CDR3 is CAWSVFGVEQYF. CDR3 bases: TGTGCCTGGAGTGTATTCGGGGTCGAGCAGTACTTC.

The chain joins TRBV7-9 to TRBJ1-4, with 7 bases identical to TRBD1. V lost 0 bases, J lost 6 bases, and 10 bases stayed unmatched. From germline, CDR1 is SEHNR and CDR2 FQNEAQ (reference sequence). The CDR3 runs to 17 residues. The CDR3 coding sequence is TGTGCCAGCAGCTTAGCCTCCTACAGGGGAGGCGATGAAAAACTGTTTTTT. Translating gives CASSLASYRGGDEKLFF.

This clone came up once. This sequence joins TRBV7-6 and TRBJ1-4, with D possibly being TRBD1 (5 bases). The CDR3 length is 15 residues. Germline V gene sequence: CDR1 SGHVS, CDR2 FNYEAQ. V was trimmed by 4 bases and J by 8 bases, leaving 17 bases between them. CDR3 DNA: TGTGCCAGCAGCTCCTCGGGACGGCGGGGGGAAAAACTGTTTTTT. It yields the protein CASSSSGRRGEKLFF.

The CDR3, as DNA: TGTGCCAGCACCAGAAACCGGGGCTACGAGCAGTACTTC. This codes for CASTRNRGYEQYF. The rearrangement links TRBV6-1 to TRBJ2-7, with D possibly TRBD2 on 5 matching bases. This CDR3 has 13 amino acids. Trimming took off 7 bases at V and 3 bases at J, with 13 bases between the two ends. Germline loops: CDR1 MNHNS, CDR2 SASEGT.

The CDR3 sequence: CASSLMGELNKETQYF. The CDR3 nucleotides are TGTGCCAGCAGTTTAATGGGGGAATTAAACAAAGAGACCCAGTACTTC. This chain links TRBV27 with TRBJ2-5; either TRBD1 or TRBD2 may fit D (5 bases each). The germline CDR1 and CDR2 sequences are MNHEY and SMNVEV (reference sequence). V was shortened by 2 bases and J by 3 bases, with 16 bases between the two germline ends. This CDR3 has 16 amino acids.

CDR3 nucleotides: TGTGCCAGCAGTTACTGGTTGGGGGGCTGGGAGACCCAGTACTTC. Its protein is CASSYWLGGWETQYF. The chain has TRBV6-5 and TRBJ2-5, with D perhaps matching TRBD1 or TRBD2 (6 bases each). Germline lookup yields CDR1 MNHEY and CDR2 SVGAGI. The V gene lost 1 base and the J gene lost 5 bases, with 14 bases spanning the gap. The CDR3 loop spans 15 amino acids.

This chain uses TRBV14 with TRBJ1-3, with unresolved D. Germline V lookup: CDR1 SGHDN, CDR2 FVKESK. The CDR3 totals 13 residues. V was shortened by 4 bases and J by 4 bases, with 8 bases between the two germline ends. The CDR3 DNA sequence: TGTGCCAGCAGCCGGCAACCAGGAAACACCATATATTTT. It is translated as CASSRQPGNTIYF.

The chain has TRBV19 and TRBJ2-1; D gene ambiguous. V was pared by 1 base and J by 6 bases, with 10 bases between. The germline V gene has CDR1 LNHDA and CDR2 SQIVND (reference sequence). The CDR3 runs to 14 residues. The CDR3: CASSIGYEFNEQFF. DNA of the CDR3: TGTGCCAGTAGTATAGGATACGAGTTCAATGAGCAGTTCTTC.

The gene calls are TRBV7-9 and TRBJ2-2; 7 bases agree with TRBD2. Germline V gene lookup returns CDR1 SEHNR and CDR2 FQNEAQ (reference sequence). The CDR3 is made up of 15 amino acids. V was pared by 4 bases and J by 4 bases, with 6 bases of the junction left unmatched. The CDR3 loop reads CASSSGTGGTGELFF. The CDR3 DNA is TGTGCCAGCAGCTCCGGGACGGGGGGCACCGGGGAGCTGTTTTTT. Variable domain in full (rest from reference TRBV7-9 and TRBJ2-2): DTGVSQNPRHKITKRGQNVTFRCDPISEHNRLYWYRQTLGQGPEFLTYFQNEAQLEKSRLLSDRFSAERPKGSFSTLEIQRTEQGDSAMYLCASSSGTGGTGELFFGEGSRLTVL.

The V call is TRBV5-1, the J call TRBJ2-5; D call uncertain. Trimming took off 0 bases at V and 2 bases at J, with 5 bases between the two ends. CDR1 SGHRS and CDR2 YFSETQ come from the germline V gene. This CDR3 has 13 amino acids. CDR3 residues: CASSLDKQETQYF. CDR3 coding DNA: TGCGCCAGCAGCTTGGACAAACAAGAGACCCAGTACTTC.

V and J are TRBV7-3 and TRBJ1-1, with TRBD1 as a possible D gene (6 bases). In germline, CDR1 is SGHTA, CDR2 FQGTGA. This CDR3 region has 15 residues. Between the trimmed V and J ends, which lost 5 bases and 3 bases, there was a span of 16 bases. The CDR3 coding sequence is TGTGCCAGCAGCCCATGGGGGGGGCTATACACTGAAGCTTTCTTT. The encoded protein is CASSPWGGLYTEAFF.

This chain uses TRBV5-1 with TRBJ2-7, with D uncertain. Between the trimmed V and J ends, which lost 2 bases and 7 bases, there was a span of 7 bases. The germline V gene encodes CDR1 SGHRS and CDR2 YFSETQ. The CDR3 loop spans 11 amino acids. CDR3 residues: CASSFDREQYF. The CDR3 nucleotides read TGCGCCAGCAGCTTTGACCGGGAGCAGTACTTC. Full variable domain (missing parts from reference TRBV5-1 and TRBJ2-7): KAGVTQTPRYLIKTRGQQVTLSCSPISGHRSVSWYQQTPGQGLQFLFEYFSETQRNKGNFPGRFSGRQFSNSRSEMNVSTLELGDSALYLCASSFDREQYFGPGTRLTVT.

This clone has a handful of counts. The chain has TRBV4-2 and TRBJ2-5, with D possibly TRBD2 on 6 matching bases. Trimming removed 1 base at V and 10 bases at J, with 13 bases between. CDR1 and CDR2 (germline): LGHNA, YNFKEQ. This CDR3 has 13 residues. The CDR3 spells CASSQVERRDQYF. The CDR3 DNA follows: TGTGCCAGCAGCCAAGTTGAGAGGAGGGACCAGTACTTC.

The chain couples TRBV19 to TRBJ1-2, with 9 bases identical to TRBD1. Germline CDR1 LNHDA, CDR2 SQIVND (reference sequence). Trimming took 5 bases from V and 4 from J; bases not matched to a gene: 11. CDR3 size: 16 residues. The CDR3 is CASSPTGTGSFYGYTF. DNA of the CDR3: TGTGCCAGTAGTCCCACCGGGACAGGGAGCTTCTATGGCTACACCTTC.

This chain joins TRBV10-1 and TRBJ2-1, with 9 bases matching TRBD1. The CDR3 spans 16 residues. Germline V CDR1 and CDR2: WNHNN, SYGVQD (reference sequence). V dropped 6 bases and J dropped 6; count of bases not matched to a gene: 12. Written as DNA, the CDR3 is TGCGCCAGCAGCCGTAGTTCCGGGACAGGGCGCAATGAGCAGTTCTTC. Protein product: CASSRSSGTGRNEQFF.

The J gene is TRBJ1-5, the V gene TRBV9, with D hard to call. The CDR3 runs to 13 residues. Germline CDR1 SGDLS, CDR2 YYNGEE. V dropped 0 bases and J dropped 6 bases, with 7 bases sitting between them. CDR3 bases: TGTGCCAGCAGCGTAGAGCCGGGTCAGCCCCAGCATTTT. Translating it yields CASSVEPGQPQHF.

The J gene is TRBJ1-1, the V gene TRBV20-1; D remains unclear. This CDR3 spans 11 amino acids. Trimming took off 7 bases at V and 0 bases at J, with 6 bases between the two ends. Germline CDR1 is DFQATT and CDR2 is SNEGSKA (reference sequence). The CDR3 DNA follows: TGCAGTGTTCTCGTGAACACTGAAGCTTTCTTT. Translated: CSVLVNTEAFF.

This clone was recorded only once. The chain uses TRBV6-5 and TRBJ1-1, with 10 bases identical to TRBD1. The germline CDR1 and CDR2 sequences are MNHEY and SVGAGI. V gave up 4 bases and J gave up 5 bases; unmatched junction bases: 4. The CDR3 has 14 residues. The CDR3 DNA is TGTGCCAGCAGTTGGGACAGGGGACAAACTGAAGCTTTCTTT. Amino acids: CASSWDRGQTEAFF.

This chain joins TRBV5-4 and TRBJ1-2, with D unresolved. The V gene's germline CDR1 is SGHNT and CDR2 YYREEE (reference sequence). V shed 0 bases and J shed 7 bases, with 13 bases lying between them. The CDR3 runs 14 residues. In DNA, the CDR3 is TGTGCCAGCAGCTTGGATACGAGGCCGGGTGGCTACACCTTC. The encoded protein is CASSLDTRPGGYTF.

The chain recombines TRBV28 with TRBJ1-1; no clear D gene. V lost 5 bases to trimming and J lost 3 bases, with 16 bases between them. The CDR3 consists of 15 residues. In germline, CDR1 is MDHEN, CDR2 SYDVKM. Here the CDR3 DNA reads TGTGCCAGCAGTCCACTAGGTGAGGGAGACACTGAAGCTTTCTTT. The encoded protein is CASSPLGEGDTEAFF.

This clone occurred a few times. The V call is TRBV6-5, the J call TRBJ1-2; no firm D call. Germline CDR1 is MNHEY and CDR2 is SVGAGI. The CDR3 extends over 13 amino acids. V gave up 0 bases and J gave up 4 bases, with 6 bases separating them. CDR3 sequence reads: CASSYSGVYGYTF. In nucleotides, the CDR3 is TGTGCCAGCAGTTACTCGGGCGTCTATGGCTACACCTTC.